The text below deals with one TCR beta chain. Its antigen remains unknown. The sample belongs to a study of CD8 T cell repertoires and HIV-1 epitope variants. Study summary: Each of Twenty-five Gag and Nef epitope peptides stimulated a separate culture. Epitopes were three Gag families plus Nef HW9 and YT9. Enriched T cells were co-cultured with equal numbers of autologous T cell-negative antigen-presenting cells. Points from the study as a whole: Most of the nine antigen-specific clonotypes appeared cross-reactive to autologous or escape variants.

Trimming took 0 bases from V and 6 from J; bases not matched to a gene: 8. Germline CDR1 and CDR2: SGHNT and YYREEE (reference sequence). The CDR3 length is 16 residues. The assay was immunoSEQ multiplex PCR, and TCRdb's table has in-frame clones only and misses some. The repertoire holds approximately 4,600 clones, 55% to 75% seen once, with approximately 45% in the top ten. V is TRBV5-4 and J is TRBJ2-1, with 8 bases lining up with TRBD1. This TCR derives from a male donor with HIV. Sequenced input: cultured CD8+ T cells derived from PBMCs. The CDR3 bases are TGTGCCAGCAGCTTGGTTGTTGGCGGGACAGGCAATGAGCAGTTCTTC. It codes for CASSLVVGGTGNEQFF.